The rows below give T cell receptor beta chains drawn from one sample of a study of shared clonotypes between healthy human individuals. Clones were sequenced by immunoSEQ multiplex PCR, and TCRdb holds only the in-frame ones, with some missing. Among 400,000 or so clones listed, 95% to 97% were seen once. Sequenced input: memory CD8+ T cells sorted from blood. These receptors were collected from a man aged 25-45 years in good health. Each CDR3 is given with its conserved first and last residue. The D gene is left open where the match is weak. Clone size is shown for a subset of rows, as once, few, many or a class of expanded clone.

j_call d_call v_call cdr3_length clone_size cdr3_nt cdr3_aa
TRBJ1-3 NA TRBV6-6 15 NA TGTGCCAGCAGTTTCACCGGGAGCTCTGGAAACACCATATATTTT CASSFTGSSGNTIYF
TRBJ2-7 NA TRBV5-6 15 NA TGTGCCAGCAGCTACAGGGACGGGACCTCCTACGAGCAGTACTTC CASSYRDGTSYEQYF
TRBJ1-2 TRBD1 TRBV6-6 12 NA TGTGCCAGCAGTTGGACAGGCTATGGCTACACCTTC CASSWTGYGYTF
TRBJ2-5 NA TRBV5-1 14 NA TGCGCCAGCAGCTTGGGGCGGGGACAAGAGACCCAGTACTTC CASSLGRGQETQYF
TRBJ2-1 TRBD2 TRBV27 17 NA TGTGCCAGCAGCGTAGAGGGGACTAGCGGCTCCTACAATGAGCAGTTCTTC CASSVEGTSGSYNEQFF
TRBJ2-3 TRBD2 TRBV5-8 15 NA TGTGCCAGCAGAAGAGCGGGAGTTAGCACAGATACGCAGTATTTT CASRRAGVSTDTQYF
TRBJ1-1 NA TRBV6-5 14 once TGTGCCAGCAGCCGCCCGACAGGCGGCACTGAAGCTTTCTTT CASSRPTGGTEAFF
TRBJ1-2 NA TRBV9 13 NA TGTGCCAGCAGCGTAACAATTAACTATGGCTACACCTTC CASSVTINYGYTF
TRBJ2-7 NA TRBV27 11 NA TGTGCCAGCGGGGGCGGGTACGAGCAGTACTTC CASGGGYEQYF
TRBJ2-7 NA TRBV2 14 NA TGTGCCAGTTCACTACCCCGAATACCCTACGAGCAGTACTTC CASSLPRIPYEQYF
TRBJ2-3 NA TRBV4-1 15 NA TGCGCCAGCAGCCAAGAAGGTCGACACACAGATACGCAGTATTTT CASSQEGRHTDTQYF
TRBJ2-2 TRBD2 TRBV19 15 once TGTGCCAGTAGTATTCCTAGCGGGAGATCCGGGGAGCTGTTTTTT CASSIPSGRSGELFF
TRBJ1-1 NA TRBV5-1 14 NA TGCGCCAGCAGCTTGGAGACAAGAGGAACTGAAGCTTTCTTT CASSLETRGTEAFF
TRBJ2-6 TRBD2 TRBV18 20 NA TGTGCCAGCTCACCATGGCTAGCGGGGGACCCTAGCGCTGGGGCCAACGTCCTGACTTTC CASSPWLAGDPSAGANVLTF
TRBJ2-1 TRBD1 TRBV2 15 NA TGTGCCAGCAGTGAAATCGGACAGGGGATAGGTGAGCAGTTCTTC CASSEIGQGIGEQFF
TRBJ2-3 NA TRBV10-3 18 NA TGTGCCATCAGTGATTCTTTCGGAGGGCCGGTTAACACAGATACGCAGTATTTT CAISDSFGGPVNTDTQYF
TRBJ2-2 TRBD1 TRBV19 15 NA TGTGCCAGTAGTAGGGGACAGGGAGGGCCCGGGGAGCTGTTTTTT CASSRGQGGPGELFF
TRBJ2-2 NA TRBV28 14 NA TGTGCCAGCAGTTCTCCGGGACTGACCGGGGAGCTGTTTTTT CASSSPGLTGELFF
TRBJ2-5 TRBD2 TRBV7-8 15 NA TGTGCCAGCAGCTTAAGGTCGGGCGGGAGAGAGACCCAGTACTTC CASSLRSGGRETQYF
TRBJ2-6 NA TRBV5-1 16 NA TGCGCCAGCAGCTTGGAGTCGGTAGTTGGGGCCAACGTCCTGACTTTC CASSLESVVGANVLTF
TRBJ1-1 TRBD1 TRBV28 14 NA TGTGCCAGCAGTTTCGACAGGGGGCTGGCTGAAGCTTTCTTT CASSFDRGLAEAFF
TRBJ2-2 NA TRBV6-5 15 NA TGTGCCAGCAGTTCGCACGCGGAAGGGGCCGGGGAGCTGTTTTTT CASSSHAEGAGELFF
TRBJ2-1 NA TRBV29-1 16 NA TGCAGCGTTGATACTCGGACGGCCAGCTCCTACAATGAGCAGTTCTTC CSVDTRTASSYNEQFF
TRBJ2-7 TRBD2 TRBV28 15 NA TGTGCCAGCAGTGGGGCTGGGACGGGAGGGACCGAGCAGTACTTC CASSGAGTGGTEQYF
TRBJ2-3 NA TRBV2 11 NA TGTGCCAGCATCCAGGGTTATACGCAGTATTTT CASIQGYTQYF
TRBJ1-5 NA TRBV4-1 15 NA TGCGCCAGCAGCCAGGGTGATGGGATCAATCAGCCCCAGCATTTT CASSQGDGINQPQHF
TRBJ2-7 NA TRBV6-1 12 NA TGTGCCAGCCTGGGGGGAACCTACGAGCAGTACTTC CASLGGTYEQYF
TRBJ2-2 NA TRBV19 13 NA TGTGCCAGTAGTAGCGAGGGGCGAGGGGAGCTGTTTTTT CASSSEGRGELFF
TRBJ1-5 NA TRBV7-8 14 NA TGTGCCAGCAGCTTACCTCGGGCCAATCAGCCCCAGCATTTT CASSLPRANQPQHF
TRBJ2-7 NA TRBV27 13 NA TGTGCCAGCAGTCCCCTGGGGAAACGCGAGCAGTACTTC CASSPLGKREQYF
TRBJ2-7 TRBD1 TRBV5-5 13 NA TGTGCCAGCACGGACAGGAGTTACTACGAGCAGTACTTC CASTDRSYYEQYF
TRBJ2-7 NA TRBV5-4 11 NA TGTGCCAGCAGCTCGACGCGGGAGCAGTACTTC CASSSTREQYF
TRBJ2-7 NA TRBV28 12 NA TGTGCCAGCAGTTTATCGGGCTACGAGCAGTACTTC CASSLSGYEQYF
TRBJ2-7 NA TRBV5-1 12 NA TGCGCCAGCAGCCAGGACTTCTACGAGCAGTACTTC CASSQDFYEQYF
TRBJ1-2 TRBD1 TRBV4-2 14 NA TGTGCCAGCAGCCAATTCGACAGGGCCTATGGCTACACCTTC CASSQFDRAYGYTF
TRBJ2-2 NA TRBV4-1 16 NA TGCGCCAGCAGCCAAGGGCCGGCCTTGAACACCGGGGAGCTGTTTTTT CASSQGPALNTGELFF
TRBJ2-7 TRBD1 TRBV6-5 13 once TGTGCCAGCACCGGGACAGACTCCTACGAGCAGTACTTC CASTGTDSYEQYF
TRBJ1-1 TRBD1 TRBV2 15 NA TGTGCCAGCAGCATGACCGGACAGGGGGCAGGTGGAGCTTTCTTT CASSMTGQGAGGAFF
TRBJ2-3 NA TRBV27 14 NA TGTGCCAGCAGTTTCTGGGGTTCGAGGAATACGCAGTATTTT CASSFWGSRNTQYF
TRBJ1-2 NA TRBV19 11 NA TGTGCCAGTAGTGCAGGCGGTGGCTACACCTTC CASSAGGGYTF
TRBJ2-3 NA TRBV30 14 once TGTGCCTGGAGTTTGGACGGGGGCACAGATACGCAGTATTTT CAWSLDGGTDTQYF
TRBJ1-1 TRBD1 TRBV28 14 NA TGTGCCAGCAGCTCCGGGACAGGGGGCAGAGTAGCTTTCTTT CASSSGTGGRVAFF
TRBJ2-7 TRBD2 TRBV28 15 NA TGTGCCAGCAGTTTAGTTAGTGCGGGAGGGACCGAGCAGTACTTC CASSLVSAGGTEQYF
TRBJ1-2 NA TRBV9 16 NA TGTGCCAGCAGCGTAGACCTACAGGGTTTCAACTATGGCTACACCTTC CASSVDLQGFNYGYTF
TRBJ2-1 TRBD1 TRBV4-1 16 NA TGCGCCAGCAGCCCCGGGGACAGGGGTCACAACAATGAGCAGTTCTTC CASSPGDRGHNNEQFF
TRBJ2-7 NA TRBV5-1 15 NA TGCGCCAGCAGCTTGGATCCGGGTACGAGATACGAGCAGTACTTC CASSLDPGTRYEQYF
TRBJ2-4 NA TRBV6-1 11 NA TGTGCCAGCAGGGGAATTCGCATTCAGTACTTC CASRGIRIQYF
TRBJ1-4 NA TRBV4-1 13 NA TGCGCCAGCAGCATTGTGATTAATGAAAAACTGTTTTTT CASSIVINEKLFF
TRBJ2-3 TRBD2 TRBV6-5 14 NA TGTGCCAGCGGGACTAGCGGACCCCCAGATACGCAGTATTTT CASGTSGPPDTQYF
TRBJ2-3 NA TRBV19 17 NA TGTGCCAGTAGTATCGAATCCCGCCAGGGAGGCACAGATACGCAGTATTTT CASSIESRQGGTDTQYF
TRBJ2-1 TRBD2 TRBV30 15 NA TGTGCCTGGAGAAAGAGCGGGAGAGGGCACAATGAGCAGTTCTTC CAWRKSGRGHNEQFF
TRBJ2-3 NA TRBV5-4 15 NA TGTGCCAGCAGCCTACGAGGCTCCCAGGCAGATACGCAGTATTTT CASSLRGSQADTQYF
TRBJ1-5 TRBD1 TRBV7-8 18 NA TGTGCCAGCAGCTTACAGTGGACAGGGGGCCCTAACAATCAGCCCCAGCATTTT CASSLQWTGGPNNQPQHF
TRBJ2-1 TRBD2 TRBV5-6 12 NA TGTGCCAGCAGCTCTAGCGGGAGTGAGCAGTTCTTC CASSSSGSEQFF
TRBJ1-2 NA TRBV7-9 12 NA TGTGCCAGCAGCTTAGTGTGGGGTGGCTACACCTTC CASSLVWGGYTF